This T cell receptor beta chain was sequenced in a study of CD8 T cells in Susac syndrome. With respect to this clonotype: Its antigen remains unknown.

Random-hexamer reverse transcription was applied to roughly 0.5 to 1 ug RNA. Multiplex PCR with immunoSEQ amplified the TCR beta CDR3 across 54 Vbeta and 13 Jbeta. MiXCR, applied by TCRdb to the immunoSEQ multiplex PCR reads, yields one record per CDR3 protein. This table holds about 300,000 distinct CDR3 sequences, approximately 85% found once. Germline V gives CDR1 DFQATT, CDR2 SNEGSKA (reference sequence). Trimming cost V 2 bases and J 9 bases; bases outside gene matches: 14. The CDR3 length is 16 residues. Study-level findings and limits: The authors acknowledged that their TCR sequencing and HLA analysis involved a relatively small number of individuals.

Sequencing of TCR beta was performed on blood CD8+ T cells and on blood CD4+ T cells. The multiple sclerosis controls, all treatment-naive patients, had relapsing-remitting disease that was stable or active. The chain couples TRBV20-1 to TRBJ2-1, with 9 positions matching TRBD1. Sample: CD8+ T cells from PBMCs. This TCR derives from a human donor with multiple sclerosis. CDR3 coding DNA: TGCAGTGCTAGACCCACCTGGGACAGGGTAGATTCTGAGCAGTTCTTC. Translation: CSARPTWDRVDSEQFF.